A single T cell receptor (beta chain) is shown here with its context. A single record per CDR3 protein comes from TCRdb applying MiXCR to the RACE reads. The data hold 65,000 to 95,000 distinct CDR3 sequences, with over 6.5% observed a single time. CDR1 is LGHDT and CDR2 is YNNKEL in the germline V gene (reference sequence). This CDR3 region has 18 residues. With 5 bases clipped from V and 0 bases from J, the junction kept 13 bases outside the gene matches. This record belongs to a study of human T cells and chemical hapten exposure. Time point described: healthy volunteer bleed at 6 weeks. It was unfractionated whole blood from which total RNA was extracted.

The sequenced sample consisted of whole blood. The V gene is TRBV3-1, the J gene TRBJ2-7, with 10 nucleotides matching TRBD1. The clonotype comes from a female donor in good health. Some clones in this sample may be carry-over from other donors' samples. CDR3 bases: TGTGCCAGCAGCTCTTTAGACAGGGGGCTTTACTCCTCCTACGAGCAGTACTTC. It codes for CASSSLDRGLYSSYEQYF.